The rows below give T cell receptor beta chains drawn from one sample of a study of T cell repertoires in cytomegalovirus infection. TCRdb called the reads again in MiXCR, with one record for every CDR3 protein. The sample carries approximately 500,000 distinct CDR3 sequences, 15% to 20% recorded once. Source material: CD8+ T cells from PBMCs. These TCRs come from a human donor in good health (CMV status not recorded). Some clones in this sample may be carry-over from other donors' samples. Both conserved end residues are part of each CDR3. Fields, in order: V gene, J gene, D gene, clone size, CDR3 DNA, CDR3 protein. The D gene is left open where the match is weak. Only part of the rows carry a size: once, few, many, or a class if the clone is expanded.

TRBV20-1	TRBJ2-3	TRBD2	-	TGCAGTGCTCCCCTGCGGGAGTGGCTAAATACGCAGTATTTT	CSAPLREWLNTQYF
TRBV15	TRBJ1-2	TRBD1	-	TGTGCCACCAGCAGAGACAGGGGGAGCGATGGCTACACCTTC	CATSRDRGSDGYTF
TRBV5-1	TRBJ2-1	TRBD2	-	TGCGCCAGCAGCTTAAGGCTTAGGCGGGGGGCCGGGGATGAGCAGTTCTTC	CASSLRLRRGAGDEQFF
TRBV7-9	TRBJ1-1	-	many	TGTGCCAGCAGCGCGCTACAGGGAGCAAACACTGAAGCTTTCTTT	CASSALQGANTEAFF
TRBV6-5	TRBJ1-2	TRBD1	few	TGTGCCAGCAGTTACCGCCGCTTACAGGGGACTAACTATGGCTACACCTTC	CASSYRRLQGTNYGYTF
TRBV15	TRBJ1-2	TRBD1	few	TGTGCCACCAGCAGAGAGGGGACAGTGAACTATGGCTACACCTTC	CATSREGTVNYGYTF
TRBV20-1	TRBJ2-1	-	-	TGCAGTGCTAGAGATGAAATTACCGCCTACAATGAGCAGTTCTTC	CSARDEITAYNEQFF
TRBV20-1	TRBJ2-3	-	-	TGCAGTGCTAGACAAAAGGGACTCAGTACAGATACGCAGTATTTT	CSARQKGLSTDTQYF
TRBV27	TRBJ2-7	TRBD2	-	TGTGCCAGCAGTTTAACTAGCGGGGACTTCTACGAGCAGTACTTC	CASSLTSGDFYEQYF
TRBV4-1	TRBJ2-7	-	many	TGCGCCAGCAGCCAAGATGGGTACGAGCAGTACTTC	CASSQDGYEQYF
TRBV11-2	TRBJ2-7	-	few	TGTGCCAGCAGCTTAGGACTAGACCAGTGGAGTGAAGAGCAGTACTTC	CASSLGLDQWSEEQYF
TRBV19	TRBJ2-7	-	-	TGTGCCAGTAGTAAGGGGAGCCAAGTCTACGAGCAGTACTTC	CASSKGSQVYEQYF
TRBV12-5	TRBJ1-2	TRBD1	few	TGTGCTAGTGATGACAGGGCGGACTATGGCTACACCTTC	CASDDRADYGYTF
TRBV15	TRBJ1-1	TRBD1	few	TGTGCCACCAGTCCCCTGGCGGGACAGGGTGAAGCTTTCTTT	CATSPLAGQGEAFF
TRBV7-3	TRBJ2-1	-	-	TGTGCCAGCAGCGATATTTCCAGCTACAATGAGCAGTTCTTC	CASSDISSYNEQFF
TRBV28	TRBJ1-1	-	many	TGTGCCAGCAGTTTACGGGGGATCGGCACTGAAGCTTTCTTT	CASSLRGIGTEAFF
TRBV7-6	TRBJ1-4	-	many	TGTGCCAGCATGTCCGGGACAAATGGGAAACTGTTTTTT	CASMSGTNGKLFF
TRBV12-3/TRBV12-4	TRBJ2-1	-	many	TGTGCCAGCAGCGGCATGGGGGAGAATGAGTTAAATGAGCAGTTCTTC	CASSGMGENELNEQFF
TRBV7-6	TRBJ2-7	TRBD1	-	TGTGCCAGCAGCTCAGCGGGGGTTGGAGCCCGGGACAGGGGCCCCTCCGAGCAGTACTTC	CASSSAGVGARDRGPSEQYF
TRBV11-2	TRBJ1-1	-	many	TGTGCCAGCAGCTTAGTTCGGGGGGGCACTGAAGCTTTCTTT	CASSLVRGGTEAFF
TRBV19	TRBJ2-1	-	-	TGTGCCAGTAGAAAAGACAATGAGCAGTTCTTC	CASRKDNEQFF
TRBV28	TRBJ2-2	TRBD1	-	TGTGCCAGCAGTCCTTGGGACAGGGGGCTTGGGGAGCTGTTTTTT	CASSPWDRGLGELFF
TRBV28	TRBJ2-2	-	many	TGTGCCAGCAGTCCCCACAGGGAGGGCTGGGAGCTGTTTTTT	CASSPHREGWELFF
TRBV11-2	TRBJ1-1	-	few	TGTGCCAGCAGCTTAGGTTTAGGGATGAACACTGAAGCTTTCTTT	CASSLGLGMNTEAFF
TRBV28	TRBJ2-1	-	-	TGTGCCAGCAGTTCCGGGACCCCCCACAATGAGCAGTTCTTC	CASSSGTPHNEQFF
TRBV6-6	TRBJ1-5	-	many	TGTGCCAGCAGGGCCGGGCTGGGTCTCCCGGCTCAGCCCCAGCATTTT	CASRAGLGLPAQPQHF
TRBV19	TRBJ2-1	TRBD2	many	TGTGCCAGTAGTTCCATAGCGGGAGGTTCCTACAATGAGCAGTTCTTC	CASSSIAGGSYNEQFF
TRBV7-8	TRBJ2-2	-	many	TGTGCCAGCAGCTACCGAGAGGGGAATATCGAAACCGGGGAGCTGTTTTTT	CASSYREGNIETGELFF
TRBV6-2/TRBV6-3	TRBJ1-3	-	few	TGTGCCAGCAACGGAGGATTAGTGTTTGACACCATATATTTT	CASNGGLVFDTIYF
TRBV25-1	TRBJ2-3	-	-	TGTGCCAGCAGTGAATATGCCAGGGGCACAGATACGCAGTATTTT	CASSEYARGTDTQYF
TRBV7-2	TRBJ2-7	TRBD1	many	TGTGCCAGCAGCTTACAGGACAGGGGAGTCCACGAGCAGTACTTC	CASSLQDRGVHEQYF
TRBV5-4	TRBJ1-1	-	few	TGTGCCAGCGGCGGAGTGGCGAACACTGAAGCTTTCTTT	CASGGVANTEAFF
TRBV29-1	TRBJ2-1	-	many	TGCAGCGTTGACAGGGACAACAACAATGAGCAGTTCTTC	CSVDRDNNNEQFF
TRBV11-2	TRBJ2-7	-	many	TGTGCCAGCAGCTTGTGGGCCCCGGGAGACTCCTACGAGCAGTACTTC	CASSLWAPGDSYEQYF
TRBV27	TRBJ1-3	-	many	TGTGCCACCCGTGGTTCTGGAAACACCATATATTTT	CATRGSGNTIYF
TRBV20-1	TRBJ2-7	-	once	TGCAGTGCTAGAGATCAGGCAGGCGCCTACGAGCAGTACTTC	CSARDQAGAYEQYF
TRBV7-9	TRBJ1-5	TRBD1	many	TGTGCCAGCAGCTTAGACAGGGGTCAGCCCCAGCATTTT	CASSLDRGQPQHF
TRBV29-1	TRBJ1-2	-	few	TGCAGCGTGCCCAACGGGGAAAACTATGGCTACACCTTC	CSVPNGENYGYTF
TRBV10-3	TRBJ1-5	-	-	TGTGCCATCAGTGAGTCCGGAAGGGAGGACCAGCCCCAGCATTTT	CAISESGREDQPQHF
TRBV5-4	TRBJ1-2	-	few	TGTGCCAGCAGCTTGTCGAGAGGGTACTATGGCTACACCTTC	CASSLSRGYYGYTF
TRBV12-3/TRBV12-4	TRBJ2-1	TRBD2	-	TGTGCCAGCAGTTCCCCCGGACTAGCGGGAGCCCATGAGCAGTTCTTC	CASSSPGLAGAHEQFF
TRBV7-9	TRBJ2-7	-	many	TGTGCCAGCAGCCCCACCGCGAAGGGGAAAGAGCAGTACTTC	CASSPTAKGKEQYF
TRBV5-6	TRBJ1-1	-	few	TGTGCCAGCAGTGTGAGGCTTTATTCCAACACTGAAGCTTTCTTT	CASSVRLYSNTEAFF
TRBV12-3/TRBV12-4	TRBJ2-6	-	many	TGTGCCATCCAGACAGACCTCTACTCTGGGGCCAACGTCCTGACTTTC	CAIQTDLYSGANVLTF
TRBV7-9	TRBJ2-7	TRBD1	many	TGTGCCAGCAGCCCCCAGGGGGTCCCCTACGAGCAGTACTTC	CASSPQGVPYEQYF
TRBV4-1	TRBJ2-7	TRBD1	-	TGCGCCAGCAGCCAAGTACAGGGGGCGTCCTACGAGCAGTACTTC	CASSQVQGASYEQYF
TRBV5-6	TRBJ2-4	-	-	TGTGCCAGCAGCTTGTTACCAACGGGGGCTCAGTACTTC	CASSLLPTGAQYF
TRBV24-1	TRBJ1-2	TRBD1	-	TGTGCCACCAGTGACGTTAGGACAGGGGATGGCTACACCTTC	CATSDVRTGDGYTF
TRBV7-6	TRBJ1-2	-	once	TGTGCCAGCAGCACCGGCGAGGGGAGTGGTTTGTATGGCTACACCTTC	CASSTGEGSGLYGYTF
TRBV23-1	TRBJ1-2	-	few	TGCGCCAGCAGTCAACTCGGACAGTCCTCGTATGGCTACACCTTC	CASSQLGQSSYGYTF
TRBV19	TRBJ1-1	-	few	TGTGCCAGTAGTATTAGGGAGGGGAACACTGAAGCTTTCTTT	CASSIREGNTEAFF
TRBV20-1	TRBJ2-5	TRBD2	-	TGCAGTGCAAGTCTGGTACAGGTCGGGAGGCAAGAGACCCAGTACTTC	CSASLVQVGRQETQYF
TRBV5-6	TRBJ1-2	-	-	TGTACCAGCAGCTTGGCGGAGATTTATGGCTACACCTTC	CTSSLAEIYGYTF
TRBV6-1	TRBJ2-7	-	many	TGTGCCAGCAGGGGGGGGACAGATATCTACGAGCAGTACTTC	CASRGGTDIYEQYF
TRBV20-1	TRBJ2-1	TRBD1	-	TGCAGTGCTAGACCCGACAGGGGGCCACCGGAGTGGGAGCAGTTCTTC	CSARPDRGPPEWEQFF